The rows below give T cell receptor beta chains drawn from one sample of a study of PD-1 blockade in classical Hodgkin lymphoma. Sequenced by immunoSEQ multiplex PCR; TCRdb stores in-frame clones only, minus some. This sample has 1,500 to 2,000 clones; 75% to 85% occur once, and the top ten carry 9.5% to 13%. The source material was peripheral blood mononuclear cells (PBMCs), sampled at baseline. The receptors stem from a human donor with classical Hodgkin lymphoma. The conserved cysteine and the conserved F or W are not part of the CDR3 here.

>TRBV4-2|TRBJ1-4
ASSRVAGGEKLF
>TRBV6-6|TRBJ1-5
ASTEGLQPQH
>TRBV7-2|TRBJ1-2
ASRTGVNGYT
>TRBV14|TRBJ2-5
ASSSRASGGQETQY
>TRBV7-8|TRBJ2-3
ASSLNSGGFTDTQY
>TRBV7-3|TRBJ1-1
ASSFAVMNTEAF
>TRBV11-2|TRBJ1-6
ASSREGRTLH
>TRBV4-3|TRBJ1-1
ASSQDVGASIEAF
>TRBV7-9|TRBJ1-2
ASSLVGGNYGYT
>TRBV6-5|TRBJ1-2
ASSYSTGWIHYGYT
>TRBV10-3|TRBJ2-7
AISMGLAGTHTEQY
>TRBV11-3|TRBJ2-3
ASNRGRVSDTQY
>TRBV6-5|TRBJ1-5
ASSYGGGNQPQH
>TRBV4-1|TRBJ2-6
ASSQGPSGANVLT
>TRBV19|TRBJ1-2
ASSIEQGLGYT
>TRBV4-3|TRBJ2-3
ASSLGRGLAGGTDTQY
>TRBV19|TRBJ2-7
ASSIGTGEKYEQY
>TRBV14|TRBJ1-6
ASSHRQGGYNSPLH
>TRBV19|TRBJ1-6
ASSSGQGRSYNSPLH
>TRBV9|TRBJ1-2
ASRDRAYGYT
>TRBV4-3|TRBJ1-1
ASSQPQGEGTEAF
>TRBV19|TRBJ1-2
ASSIGTEDYGYT
>TRBV7-9|TRBJ1-1
ASSLGTTEAF
>TRBV7-6|TRBJ2-7
ASSLGAGGSYEQY
>TRBV15|TRBJ1-3
ATSRGDRGSGNTIY
>TRBV11-2|TRBJ1-2
ASSPNLGHDYGYT
>TRBV19|TRBJ1-2
ASNGPTGHGYT
>TRBV5-6|TRBJ2-7
ASSLALYEQY
>TRBV18|TRBJ2-7
ASSADLGAEQY
>TRBV6-1|TRBJ2-7
ASSLTPSSYEQY
>TRBV4-3|TRBJ2-6
ASSQVPSSGANVLT
>TRBV19|TRBJ1-3
ASNLRGQGWNTIY
>TRBV7-2|TRBJ1-5
ASSLEGQKNQPQH
>TRBV7-9|TRBJ1-4
ASSRWQGTTNEKLF
>TRBV11-1|TRBJ2-3
ASSQSPGLGTDTQY
>TRBV19|TRBJ1-1
ASSIDRLNTEAF
>TRBV6-5|TRBJ2-4
ASSYSGSGNRNIQY